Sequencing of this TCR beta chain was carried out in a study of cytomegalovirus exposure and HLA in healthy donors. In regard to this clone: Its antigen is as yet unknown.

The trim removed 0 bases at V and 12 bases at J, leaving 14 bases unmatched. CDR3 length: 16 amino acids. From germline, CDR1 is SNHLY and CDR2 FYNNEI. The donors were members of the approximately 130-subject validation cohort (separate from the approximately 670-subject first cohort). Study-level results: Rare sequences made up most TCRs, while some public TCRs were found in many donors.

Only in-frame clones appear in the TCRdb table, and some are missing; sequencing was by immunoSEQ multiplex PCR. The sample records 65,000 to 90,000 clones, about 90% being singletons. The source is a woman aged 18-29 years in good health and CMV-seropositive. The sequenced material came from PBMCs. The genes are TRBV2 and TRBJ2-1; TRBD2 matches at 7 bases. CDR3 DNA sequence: TGTGCCAGCAGTGAAGCGCTTCGGGCTAGCGGCCCGGGGCAGTTCTTC. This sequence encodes CASSEALRASGPGQFF.